The present TCR beta chain was sequenced within a study of CD8+CD57+ T cells in acquired aplastic anemia (dated by TCRdb to 2016 to 2019). Broadly, across the study: Extracted DNA from sorted CD4+ and CD8+ cells averaged approximately 3 ug, ranging from roughly 0.2 to 30 ug. Mean read counts for healthy donor samples were about 10.8 million for CD4+ cells and some 11 million for CD8+ cells.

In the study, sorted CD4+ and CD8+ blood T cells from patients with severe aplastic anemia and from healthy subjects underwent deep sequencing of TCR repertoires. Ficoll-Paque density gradient centrifugation was used to isolate peripheral blood mononuclear cells. Before DNA extraction, CD4+ and CD8+ T cells were sorted by FACS or by magnetic beads. Via the germline V gene (reference sequence), CDR1 is LNHDA and CDR2 SQIVND. From cysteine to phenylalanine, the CDR3 is 15 amino acids long. Left in the record is the CDR3 DNA by itself, 45 bases read in frame from the first base. Deletion took 1 base off V and 4 bases off J, with a span of 13 bases between the germline ends. Genomic DNA served as template for TCR beta VDJ combination and CDR3 sequence profiling. An Illumina HiSeq 2000 was the platform used for TCR repertoire sequencing. In the authors' own workflow: TRBV/TRBJ rearrangement plots, CDR3 size and DJ length profiles, and Simpson's diversity index were used to assess repertoires. The immunodominant clone was defined as the most abundant DNA sequence in deep sequencing data. CDR3 amino acid sequences were screened for sharing across subjects and compared with published repertoires and the VDJdb database. TCRdb ran its own pipeline on the public reads, namely fastp trimming at Q25 and MiXCR clone calling, and kept in-frame beta chains. Rows are unified per CDR3 protein, each entry keeping the most common DNA and genes. The V and J calls reflect TCRdb's pipeline rather than the authors' work. Recorded for this sample are roughly 190,000 distinct CDR3 sequences; less than 70% of them occurred a single time. Together, the top ten hold approximately 16% of the sample.

Study-wide conclusions, independent of this receptor: CD8+ Simpson's diversity did not differ significantly between patients and healthy controls (P=0.060). Roughly 29 CD8+ CDR3 sequences were found in both patients and controls but appeared to be highly expressed in patients and within the immunodominant clones of the patients.

In this sample, this clonotype turned up many times. The antigen it binds to is not known. No quality values exist for individual bases; no much larger clone is one base distant. The sequenced sample was sorted CD4+, CD8+, or CD8+CD57+ T cells (not recorded which) from PBMCs. This chain is built from TRBV19 and TRBJ1-2; a tentative D match to TRBD1 spans 5 bases. This TCR was sampled from a human donor in good health, serving as a control. The DNA sequence reads TGTGCCAGTAGTATAGCTGGGGCAGGAGGCTATGGCTACACCTTC. It translates to CASSIAGAGGYGYTF. Extended through the reference TRBV19 and TRBJ1-2 proteins, this CDR3 yields the full variable domain: DGGITQSPKYLFRKEGQNVTLSCEQNLNHDAMYWYRQDPGQGLRLIYYSQIVNDFQKGDIAEGYSVSREKKESFPLTVTSAQKNPTAFYLCASSIAGAGGYGYTFGSGTRLTVV.